The clone carrying this TCR beta chain was seen more than once but under ten times. Data came from immunoSEQ multiplex PCR; TCRdb stores just in-frame clones and leaves some out. The sample holds approximately 160,000 clones, around four fifths seen once. This specimen comes from a study of blood T cell repertoires in COVID-19. This CDR3 has 15 residues. The germline CDR1 and CDR2 sequences are ENHRY and SYGVKD. V was cut by 0 bases and J by 1 base, with 9 bases left in between. The rearrangement uses TRBV10-3 and TRBJ1-1; D not certain. The receptor comes from a woman older than 75 with active or convalescent COVID-19. Sequences were obtained from peripheral blood. CDR3 protein: CAISESGAENTEAFF. CDR3 in DNA: TGTGCCATCAGTGAGTCTGGTGCGGAGAACACTGAAGCTTTCTTT.